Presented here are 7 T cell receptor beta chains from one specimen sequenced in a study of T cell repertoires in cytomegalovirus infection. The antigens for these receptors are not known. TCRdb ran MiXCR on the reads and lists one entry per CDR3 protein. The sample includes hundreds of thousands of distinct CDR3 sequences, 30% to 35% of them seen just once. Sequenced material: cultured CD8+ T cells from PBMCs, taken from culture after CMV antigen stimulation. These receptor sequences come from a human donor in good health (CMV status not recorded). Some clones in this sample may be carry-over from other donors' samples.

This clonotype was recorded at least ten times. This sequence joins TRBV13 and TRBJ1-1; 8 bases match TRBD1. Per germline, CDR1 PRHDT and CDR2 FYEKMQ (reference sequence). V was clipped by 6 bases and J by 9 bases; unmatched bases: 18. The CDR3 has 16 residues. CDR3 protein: CASSWRQGAFGLKAFF. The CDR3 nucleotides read TGTGCCAGCAGTTGGCGTCAGGGGGCATTCGGTTTAAAAGCTTTCTTT.

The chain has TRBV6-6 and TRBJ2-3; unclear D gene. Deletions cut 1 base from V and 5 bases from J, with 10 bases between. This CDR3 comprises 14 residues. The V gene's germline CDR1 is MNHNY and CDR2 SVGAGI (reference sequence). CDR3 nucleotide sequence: TGTGCCAGCAGTTACTTCAAACAAGGAGATACGCAGTATTTT. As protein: CASSYFKQGDTQYF.

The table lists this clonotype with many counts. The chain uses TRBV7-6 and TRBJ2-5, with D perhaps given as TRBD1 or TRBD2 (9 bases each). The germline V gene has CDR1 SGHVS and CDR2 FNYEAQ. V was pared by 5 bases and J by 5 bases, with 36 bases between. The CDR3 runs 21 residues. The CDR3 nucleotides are TGTGCCAGCAGCCCAGGACAGGGGCCCTACCTAGCGGGGCACCAGCGGGAGACCCAGTACTTC. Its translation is CASSPGQGPYLAGHQRETQYF.

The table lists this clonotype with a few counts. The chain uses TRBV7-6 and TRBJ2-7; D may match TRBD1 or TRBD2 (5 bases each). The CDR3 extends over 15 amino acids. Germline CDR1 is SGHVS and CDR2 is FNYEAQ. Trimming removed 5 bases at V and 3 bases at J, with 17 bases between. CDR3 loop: CASSLGRGEVYEQYF. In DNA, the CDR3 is TGTGCCAGCAGCCTCGGAAGAGGGGAAGTCTACGAGCAGTACTTC.

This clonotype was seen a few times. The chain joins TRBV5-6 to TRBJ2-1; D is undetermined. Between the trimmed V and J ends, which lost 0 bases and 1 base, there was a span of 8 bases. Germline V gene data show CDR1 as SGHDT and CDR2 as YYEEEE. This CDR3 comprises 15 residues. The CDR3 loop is CASSLGATSYNEQFF. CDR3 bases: TGTGCCAGCAGCTTGGGAGCTACATCCTACAATGAGCAGTTCTTC.

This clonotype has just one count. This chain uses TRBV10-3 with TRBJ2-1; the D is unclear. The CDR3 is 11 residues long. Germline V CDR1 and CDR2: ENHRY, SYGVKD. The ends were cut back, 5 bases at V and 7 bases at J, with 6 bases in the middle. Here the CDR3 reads CAISTGNEQFF. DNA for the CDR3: TGTGCCATCAGTACCGGTAATGAGCAGTTCTTC.

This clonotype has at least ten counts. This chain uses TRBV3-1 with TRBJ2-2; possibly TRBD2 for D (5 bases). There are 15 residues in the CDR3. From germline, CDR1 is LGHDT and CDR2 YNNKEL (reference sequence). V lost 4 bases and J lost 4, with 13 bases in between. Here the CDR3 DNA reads TGTGCCAGCAGCCCCCCTAGGGCGGGCACCGGGGAGCTGTTTTTT. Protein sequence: CASSPPRAGTGELFF.